This section outlines one T cell receptor beta chain sequence together with its context. These data originate in a study of blood T cell repertoires in COVID-19. Study information: Acute and convalescent COVID-19 samples came from the United States, Italy and Spain. In each case, the material was cDNA or gDNA derived from T cells, B-cell-depleted T cells, or PBMCs.

Per the authors' pipeline: Estimation of nucleated cell counts was performed using reference gene primer amplification. Assay: immunoSEQ multiplex PCR; the TCRdb copy retains only in-frame clones and omits some. V, J and clone size reflect that table, while D and trimming were determined from the DNA. The table has more than 200,000 clones, about 88% seen once. The CDR3 has 15 amino acids. The ends were cut back, 5 bases at V and 6 bases at J, with 17 bases in the middle. In germline, CDR1 is MRHNA, CDR2 SNTAGT. Sample: peripheral blood. V and J are TRBV6-4 and TRBJ1-5; tentatively, D is TRBD1 (6 bases). The clonotype was recovered from a woman aged 55-69 years with acute or convalescent COVID-19. The CDR3 DNA is TGTGCCAGCAGTCCTGAACAGGGTAGGGGTCAGCCCCAGCATTTT. Its translation: CASSPEQGRGQPQHF.